This is a list of T cell receptor beta chains from one sample in a study of T cell responses to AZD1222 COVID-19 vaccine. The table came from immunoSEQ multiplex PCR; TCRdb's copy has only in-frame clones and leaves some out. The repertoire has about 110,000 clones, about 90% of them found once; the top ten carry approximately 8.2%. Specimen: peripheral blood, collected 28 days after the second AZD1222 dose. Receptors were obtained from an adult who received the AZD1222 COVID-19 vaccine. The CDR3 runs from the conserved cysteine through the conserved F or W. The order of the fields is V gene, CDR3 length, clone size, D gene, J gene, CDR3 DNA, CDR3 protein. The D gene is left open where the match is weak. Clone size is given for some rows only: seen once, a few or many times, or a class if the clone is expanded.

v_gene: TRBV7-3; len: 16; abundance: NA; d_gene: TRBD2; j_gene: TRBJ2-3; CDR3nt: TGTGCCAGCAGCTTAATGGCTAGCGGGGCAGGAGATACGCAGTATTTT; CDR3aa: CASSLMASGAGDTQYF
v_gene: TRBV6-5; len: 15; abundance: NA; d_gene: NA; j_gene: TRBJ2-7; CDR3nt: TGTGCCAGCAGGGACGATCCGGGACTCGAATACGAGCAGTACTTC; CDR3aa: CASRDDPGLEYEQYF
v_gene: TRBV14; len: 15; abundance: NA; d_gene: NA; j_gene: TRBJ1-4; CDR3nt: TGTGCCAGCAGCCAGGAGATTGCAACTAATGAAAAACTGTTTTTT; CDR3aa: CASSQEIATNEKLFF
v_gene: TRBV29-1; len: 16; abundance: many; d_gene: TRBD1; j_gene: TRBJ2-7; CDR3nt: TGCAGCGTGGTGGGACACGACAGGGGGCCCTCGAACGAGCAGTACTTC; CDR3aa: CSVVGHDRGPSNEQYF
v_gene: TRBV19; len: 13; abundance: NA; d_gene: NA; j_gene: TRBJ1-1; CDR3nt: TGTGCCAGTAGCCAGACCCTGAACACTGAAGCTTTCTTT; CDR3aa: CASSQTLNTEAFF
v_gene: TRBV6-5; len: 15; abundance: NA; d_gene: NA; j_gene: TRBJ1-4; CDR3nt: TGTGCCAGCAGTTACTCGGGCACCTTTTATGAAAAACTGTTTTTT; CDR3aa: CASSYSGTFYEKLFF
v_gene: TRBV11-2; len: 16; abundance: NA; d_gene: NA; j_gene: TRBJ1-2; CDR3nt: TGTGCCAGCAGCTTAATCCGTGGCAGGGTACCCTATGGCTACACCTTC; CDR3aa: CASSLIRGRVPYGYTF
v_gene: TRBV6-5; len: 14; abundance: NA; d_gene: NA; j_gene: TRBJ1-4; CDR3nt: TGTGCCAGCAGGCTGACAGGTTATAATGAAAAACTGTTTTTT; CDR3aa: CASRLTGYNEKLFF
v_gene: TRBV7-2; len: 15; abundance: NA; d_gene: NA; j_gene: TRBJ1-2; CDR3nt: TGTGCCAGCCCGAGGGTAGGGGCTGCTAACTATGGCTACACCTTC; CDR3aa: CASPRVGAANYGYTF
v_gene: TRBV19; len: 13; abundance: once; d_gene: NA; j_gene: TRBJ1-3; CDR3nt: TGTGCCAGTACCACCGCCCCTGGAAACACCATATATTTT; CDR3aa: CASTTAPGNTIYF
v_gene: TRBV19; len: 13; abundance: once; d_gene: NA; j_gene: TRBJ2-6; CDR3nt: TGTGCCACAAAGTCCTCTGGGGCCAACGTCCTGACTTTC; CDR3aa: CATKSSGANVLTF
v_gene: TRBV5-1; len: 14; abundance: NA; d_gene: TRBD2; j_gene: TRBJ2-7; CDR3nt: TGCGCCAGCAGCTTCGGGGGGGCCAACTACGAGCAGTACTTC; CDR3aa: CASSFGGANYEQYF
v_gene: TRBV6-5; len: 14; abundance: NA; d_gene: NA; j_gene: TRBJ2-7; CDR3nt: TGTGCCAGCAGTTACTCCCCGGGCTTAAGCGAGCAGTACTTC; CDR3aa: CASSYSPGLSEQYF
v_gene: TRBV5-1; len: 15; abundance: NA; d_gene: TRBD2; j_gene: TRBJ2-5; CDR3nt: TGCGCCAGCAGCTTGGCTAGCGGGGGAGAAGAGACCCAGTACTTC; CDR3aa: CASSLASGGEETQYF
v_gene: TRBV10-3; len: 12; abundance: NA; d_gene: NA; j_gene: TRBJ2-1; CDR3nt: TGTGCCATCAGCCGGGACAACAATGAGCAGTTCTTC; CDR3aa: CAISRDNNEQFF
v_gene: TRBV7-2; len: 14; abundance: NA; d_gene: NA; j_gene: TRBJ2-5; CDR3nt: TGTGCCAGCAGCTTCAGTAGTGGAGGAGAGACCCAGTACTTC; CDR3aa: CASSFSSGGETQYF
v_gene: TRBV4-1; len: 14; abundance: NA; d_gene: NA; j_gene: TRBJ1-5; CDR3nt: TGCGCCAGCAGCCCTCGACAGATGGATCAGCCCCAGCATTTT; CDR3aa: CASSPRQMDQPQHF
v_gene: TRBV5-1; len: 15; abundance: NA; d_gene: NA; j_gene: TRBJ2-2; CDR3nt: TGCGCCAGCAGCTTCCCCCAAGGGGTTACCGGGGAGCTGTTTTTT; CDR3aa: CASSFPQGVTGELFF
v_gene: TRBV27; len: 15; abundance: NA; d_gene: NA; j_gene: TRBJ2-5; CDR3nt: TGTGCCAGCAAGCTGTCTTTGGGGAGTAGGGAGACCCAGTACTTC; CDR3aa: CASKLSLGSRETQYF
v_gene: TRBV6-4; len: 14; abundance: NA; d_gene: NA; j_gene: TRBJ1-1; CDR3nt: TGTGCCAGCAGGGAGGACAGCATGAACACTGAAGCTTTCTTT; CDR3aa: CASREDSMNTEAFF
v_gene: TRBV29-1; len: 14; abundance: NA; d_gene: NA; j_gene: TRBJ2-7; CDR3nt: TGCAGCGCCCAGGGGCCCAGCGGTGGTGACGAGCAGTACTTC; CDR3aa: CSAQGPSGGDEQYF
v_gene: TRBV10-3; len: 15; abundance: NA; d_gene: TRBD1; j_gene: TRBJ2-7; CDR3nt: TGTGCCATCAGTGAGTCGGGACAGGGGGAGGTCGAGCAGTACTTC; CDR3aa: CAISESGQGEVEQYF
v_gene: TRBV27; len: 13; abundance: NA; d_gene: NA; j_gene: TRBJ2-7; CDR3nt: TGTGCCAGCAGGGTAGGGGTTTCCTACGAGCAGTACTTC; CDR3aa: CASRVGVSYEQYF
v_gene: TRBV11-3; len: 16; abundance: once; d_gene: NA; j_gene: TRBJ1-3; CDR3nt: TGTGCCAGCAGCTTAGATCACGGGAAATCTGGAAACACCATATATTTT; CDR3aa: CASSLDHGKSGNTIYF
v_gene: TRBV7-2; len: 14; abundance: NA; d_gene: NA; j_gene: TRBJ2-3; CDR3nt: TGTGCCAGCAGCCCGGCCCCTAGCACAGATACGCAGTATTTT; CDR3aa: CASSPAPSTDTQYF
v_gene: TRBV12-3/TRBV12-4; len: 13; abundance: NA; d_gene: NA; j_gene: TRBJ1-5; CDR3nt: TGTGCCAGCAGTTTTGAGGGACGGCGGCCCCAGCATTTT; CDR3aa: CASSFEGRRPQHF
v_gene: TRBV20-1; len: 10; abundance: once; d_gene: NA; j_gene: TRBJ2-3; CDR3nt: TGCAGTGCCACCACAGATACGCAGTATTTT; CDR3aa: CSATTDTQYF
v_gene: TRBV27; len: 14; abundance: NA; d_gene: TRBD2; j_gene: TRBJ2-7; CDR3nt: TGTGCCAGCTCCAGGAGCGGGGGGCTCTACGAGCAGTACTTC; CDR3aa: CASSRSGGLYEQYF